A selection of T cell receptor beta chains follows, all from one sample in a study of shared T cell receptors in the human thymus. Assay used: immunoSEQ multiplex PCR; TCRdb lists only in-frame clones, some missing. Here the sample spans over 450,000 clones, 75% to 85% being singletons. In addition, the sample was reused for a study of human thymus T cells.

The sample taken for sequencing was thymocytes. These receptors came from a boy younger than two with a congenital heart defect. The conserved cysteine and the conserved F or W are not part of the CDR3 here. D genes are given only for firm matches.

CDR3 | V | D
ASSQRPPRQGRWETQY | TRBV28 | TRBD1
ASSLTLAGVGYEQY | TRBV28 | TRBD2
ASSVVTGECGRNIQY | TRBV9 | NA
AWSPTPGREDNEQF | TRBV30 | NA
ASSGGQSTEAF | TRBV9 | NA
AWRTGLAGGGYEQY | TRBV30 | TRBD2
ASSQGTGQGDGYT | TRBV4-3 | TRBD1
ASSQDRSWDNSYNEQF | TRBV4-1 | NA
ASSPRGYGYT | TRBV2 | NA
ASSSRSSYNEQF | TRBV11-2 | NA
ASSAHSTDTQY | TRBV6-4 | NA
ATSRECPGPAGGGTDTQY | TRBV15 | NA
ASSQGGLAGNNEQF | TRBV14 | TRBD2
ASSQTNAGELF | TRBV4-2 | NA
ASTKTGSSNEQY | TRBV7-6 | TRBD1
AWSIPRLATGGNEKLF | TRBV30 | TRBD1